This T cell receptor (beta chain) was retrieved from a study of blood T cell repertoires in COVID-19 (dated by TCRdb to the early 2020s). Regarding the research as a whole: Collaborator samples came from the United States, Italy and Spain and covered acute and convalescent phases of COVID-19. The material from the prospective study consisted of cDNA or gDNA derived from T cells, B-cell-depleted T cells, or PBMCs. Subjects who had been exposed to COVID-19, were actively infected with it, or had recovered from it provided the deeply sampled blood TCRbeta repertoires that made up the dataset. A freely available public database, intended as a resource for researchers studying the immune response to SARS-CoV-2, is where the repertoires were released. The samples were drawn from two sources: the first 160 participants of the ongoing ImmuneRACE study, and fewer than 1,500 subjects contributed by 6 global collaborators. A de-identified subject ID, COVID-19 status, age in years and sex were almost always included in the sample metadata. Where available, HLA class I and class II types were obtained from metadata supplied by the sample provider rather than from assay-based typing.

From cysteine to phenylalanine, the CDR3 is 18 amino acids long. Just the 54-base CDR3 DNA is kept, in frame starting at base 1. CDR1 and CDR2 are drawn from the germline V gene: KGHSH, LQKENI. V loses 3 bases at its end and J loses 0 bases; junction bases beyond the gene matches: 6. Study-wide conclusions, independent of this receptor: Clinical and demographic metadata were provided uncurated, with the amount varying by source and participant.

Another Seattle source contributed samples from volunteer blood donors who had recovered from COVID-19. The collaborating institutions used their own protocols to collect whole blood in K2EDTA tubes. For TCRbeta analysis, collaborators shipped samples as frozen whole blood, isolated PBMCs, or DNA extracted from either of those sample types. TCRbeta CDR3 regions were amplified from genomic DNA by means of the immunoSEQ Assay, a bias-controlled multiplex PCR. The original pipeline was this. Nucleated cell counts per sample were estimated from amplification of reference gene primers within the assay. To quantify the absolute abundance of each unique TCRbeta CDR3 rearrangement, sequence reads were collapsed and filtered. For each sample, productive Simpson clonality was calculated as the square root of Simpson's diversity index across productive rearrangements. In its TCRdb copy, this immuneACCESS table keeps in-frame sequences only and misses some clones. Where compared with another copy, unresolved V genes explain less than half of these, and the others have no known cause. V, J and clone size derive from that table, while D and trimming were established from the DNA sequence. The sample contains around 140,000 clones, about nine tenths of them found a single time. Clones ranked in the top ten supply less than 45% of the sample.

Points on this clone: Which antigen it targets is not known. No clone much larger than this one lies a single base away; base qualities are absent.

The sequenced sample consisted of peripheral blood. The receptor comes from a man aged 50-59 years who had recovered from COVID-19. The sequence links TRBV18 to TRBJ1-5; 12 central nucleotides agree with TRBD1. The CDR3 sequence is CASSPYGTGGNSNQPQHF. The nucleotides are TGTGCCAGCTCACCTTACGGGACAGGGGGCAATAGCAATCAGCCCCAGCATTTT.